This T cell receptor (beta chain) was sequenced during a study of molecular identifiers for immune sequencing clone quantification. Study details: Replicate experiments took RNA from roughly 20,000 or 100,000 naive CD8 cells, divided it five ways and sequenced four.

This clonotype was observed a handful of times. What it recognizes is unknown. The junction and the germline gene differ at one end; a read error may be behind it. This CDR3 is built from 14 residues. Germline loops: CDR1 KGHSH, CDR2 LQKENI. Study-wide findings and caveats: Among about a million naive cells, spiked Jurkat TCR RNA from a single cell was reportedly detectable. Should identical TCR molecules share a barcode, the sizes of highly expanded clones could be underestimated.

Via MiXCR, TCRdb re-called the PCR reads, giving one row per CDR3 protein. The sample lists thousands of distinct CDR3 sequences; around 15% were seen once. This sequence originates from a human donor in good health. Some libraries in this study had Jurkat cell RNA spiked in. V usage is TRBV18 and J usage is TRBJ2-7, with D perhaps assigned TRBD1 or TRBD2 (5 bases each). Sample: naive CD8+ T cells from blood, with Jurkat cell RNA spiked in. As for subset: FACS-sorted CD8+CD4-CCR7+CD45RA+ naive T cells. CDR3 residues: CASSPMAGTYVQYF. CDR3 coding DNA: TGTGCCAGCTCACCCATGGCAGGGACCTACGTGCAGTACTTC.